This record looks at one TCR beta chain sequence and its context. This clonotype came up a few times. Its recognized antigen is unknown. No quality values exist for individual bases; no much larger clone is one base distant. According to the germline V gene, CDR1 reads SQVTM and CDR2 reads ANQGSEA. Trimming takes 5 bases from V and 2 bases from J, and the germline ends sit 7 bases apart. Its CDR3 holds 13 amino acids, cysteine through phenylalanine. Only CDR3 DNA remains: 39 bases, in frame from the first base. The data are from a study of naive and memory T cell subsets (dated 2017 in TCRdb). Regarding the study in general: The study applied an open-source, UMI-based TCR alpha and beta sequencing pipeline to sorted naive and memory peripheral blood T cell subsets. Complete agreement was observed between the functional CMV T cell responses and the IgG serology results. RNA was DNase-treated and reverse transcribed with TCR constant-region primers, mostly using SuperScript III. Results the study describes overall, beyond this receptor: A clonotype was defined as a single alpha or beta chain sequence rather than as a paired alpha/beta receptor. In both CD4 and CD8 cells, the Gini index increased while Shannon and inverse Simpson diversity decreased from naive through CM, EM and EMRA. The repertoire findings for the naive and memory subsets could not be validated, as no ground truth was available. RNA-based TCR counts may be affected by expression changes linked to T cell activation and differentiation. A power law was followed by TCR abundance, with an exponent that differed between naive and memory subsets but was consistent across the three individuals. Once error correction was done, more than 90% of naive TCR sequences showed up just once, which made the naive abundance distributions much steeper than those of the memory subsets.

From the second PCR step on, the TCR alpha and beta chain libraries were amplified in separate reactions. Donor CMV status was determined by IFNgamma production from CD4+ T cells after overnight stimulation of fresh PBMCs with CMV viral lysate. CD4 T cells were positively selected with Miltenyi beads, followed by positive selection of CD8 T cells from the CD4-negative fraction. After staining for CD3, CD4, CD8, CD45RA, CD27 and a live/dead dye, cells were sorted on a BD Aria II into four subsets based on CD45RA and CD27. Effector memory cells were sorted as CD45RA-CD27-, and EMRA cells as CD45RA+CD27-. A few healthy volunteers provided blood, and the blood of each volunteer was split into CD4 and CD8 T cells and then into four differentiation subsets. Approximately 0.13 L of peripheral blood was drawn per donor, and PBMC were isolated by Ficoll-Paque PLUS density-gradient centrifugation. The sorted cells were lysed in RLT buffer, after which RNA was extracted using a Qiagen RNeasy kit and kept at -80 degrees C.

The library was obtained by UMI-ligation and nested PCR. The beta constant-region primer was an equimolar mix of two oligonucleotides covering both TRBC1 and TRBC2. The ligated cDNA went through four rounds of PCR with nested alpha and beta constant-region primers together with the SP2 primer. A single-stranded oligonucleotide containing the SP2 primer and a 12-nucleotide UMI was joined to the 3' end of the cDNA by T4 RNA ligase 1. Incubation of the ligation reaction lasted roughly 20-25 hours at 16 degrees C. PCR2 was typically run as a SYBR Green qPCR and stopped at a predetermined threshold to prevent over-amplification. Apart from the first purification, every purification step used Agencourt AMPure XP magnetic beads. Library amounts were measured by Qubit and library quality was assessed on a TapeStation, where the main peak was expected at around 650 bp. The pooled libraries were sequenced on an Illumina MiSeq using v2 2x251 paired-end kits, which usually yielded about 0.95-2.1 million reads per sample. Libraries were pooled at around 4 nM per sample, and roughly 4.5-7.5% PhiX was added to improve cluster recognition. In the original analysis: FASTQ reads processed by Demultiplexor were assigned V and J genes by Decombinator through tag matching that tolerated a single base-pair mismatch. Collapsinator relied on UMIs to fix sequencing errors as well as frequency errors caused by PCR heterogeneity. CDR3Translator translated TCRs and extracted CDR3s from the conserved cysteine to the FGXG phenylalanine, flagging non-productive sequences. Gini, Shannon entropy and inverse Simpson indices were calculated on repertoires subsampled to equal numbers of UMI-defined TCRs. Within the linear range, a power law was fitted to clonotype abundance distributions using maximum likelihood. Similar UMI counts, unique TCR numbers and clonal distributions were obtained with the pipeline and with MIGEC on one naive CD8 sample. Repertoires were searched for several thousand CMV-associated CDR3 sequences compiled from VDJdb and a published dataset. TCRdb passed the public sequencing reads through fastp at Q25 and MiXCR, retaining productive beta sequences. Under each unique CDR3 protein, matching rows form one entry showing the most common genes and DNA. The V and J calls were not made by the authors but by TCRdb's processing. The sample table contains 9,700 or so distinct CDR3 sequences; only one count was recorded for roughly 5.7% of them. In total, the top ten clones hold around 57% of the sample.

This TCR derives from a human donor in good health. Recombination linked TRBV29-1 to TRBJ2-6, with TRBD2 perhaps the D gene, on 6 matching bases. The sequencing input was CD4+ TEMRA cells from blood. The cell subset or site tag for this specimen amounts to: effector memory re-expressing CD45RA, CD45RA+ CD27-. The sequenced DNA: TGCAGCGTTCGGGAGACTGGGGCCAACGTCCTGACTTTC. It specifies CSVRETGANVLTF.